This entry lists 20 T cell receptor beta chains sequenced from one sample in a study of OX40 agonist ivuxolimab in advanced cancers. Method: immunoSEQ multiplex PCR; TCRdb's copy keeps in-frame clones and lacks some. The sample has about 77,000 clones; roughly 84% are singletons. Sequenced here: CD4+ or CD8+ T cells sorted from blood, sampled in a trial of the OX40 agonist ivuxolimab. These receptors were obtained from an adult with an advanced solid tumor such as melanoma, head and neck, liver or kidney cancer.

On this clone itself: Other nucleotide sequences in the sample specify the same CDR3. The CDR3 nucleotides are TGTGCCTGGAGTGTACGTAACACTGAAGCTTTCTTT. Its protein is CAWSVRNTEAFF. The V and J genes are TRBV30 and TRBJ1-1; the D is unclear. Trimming cost V 0 bases and J 2 bases, with 4 bases left between them. The CDR3 totals 12 residues. Germline lookup yields CDR1 GTSNPN and CDR2 SVGIG (reference sequence). Drawing the rest from reference TRBV30 and TRBJ1-1, the complete variable domain is SQTIHQWPATLVQPVGSPLSLECTVEGTSNPNLYWYRQAAGRGLQLLFYSVGIGQISSEVPQNLSASRPQDRQFILSSKKLLLSDSGFYLCAWSVRNTEAFFGQGTRLTVV.

The genes are TRBV5-4 and TRBJ2-1; 8 bases agree with TRBD2. Germline CDR1 reads SGHNT; CDR2 reads YYREEE (reference sequence). The CDR3 contains 13 residues. Germline trimming cut 3 bases from V and 8 bases from J; bases unmatched to any gene: 4. CDR3 amino acids: CASSSREGHEQFF. In nucleotides, the CDR3 is TGTGCCAGCAGCTCTCGGGAGGGCCATGAGCAGTTCTTC.

J is TRBJ2-5 and V is TRBV11-2; 8 bases fit TRBD1. The CDR3 runs to 15 residues. The ends lost 5 bases at V and 1 base at J; junction bases unmatched: 6. The germline V gene encodes CDR1 SGHAT and CDR2 FQNNGV. In DNA form, the CDR3 reads TGTGCCAGCAGCCCTCAGGGGGCGAGCCAAGAGACCCAGTACTTC. It encodes CASSPQGASQETQYF.

The chain couples TRBV20-1 to TRBJ2-7; D might be TRBD2 (5 bases). The CDR3 is made up of 11 amino acids. Germline V CDR1 and CDR2: DFQATT, SNEGSKA (reference sequence). The CDR3 is CSGSWRYEQYF. In nucleotides, the CDR3 is TGCAGCGGATCTTGGAGGTACGAGCAGTACTTC.

The chain carries TRBV7-8 and TRBJ2-1; 13 nucleotides agree with TRBD2. The CDR3 is 13 amino acids. Germline V gives CDR1 SGHVS, CDR2 FQNEAQ. J was trimmed by 6 bases and V by 8 bases; bases with no gene match: 1. CDR3 sequence: CASRLAGGNEQFF. The DNA of the CDR3 is TGTGCCAGCCGACTAGCGGGAGGCAATGAGCAGTTCTTC.

The chain is built from TRBV11-3 and TRBJ1-5; 10 nucleotides match TRBD1. V was pared by 2 bases and J by 5 bases, with 9 bases of the junction left unmatched. Per the germline V gene, CDR1 is SGHNT and CDR2 is YENEEA. This CDR3 comprises 17 residues. The chain's CDR3 is CASSLCPGQGFDQPQHF. The CDR3 bases are TGTGCCAGCAGCTTATGTCCGGGACAGGGGTTCGATCAGCCCCAGCATTTT. Based on the CDR3 plus reference TRBV11-3 and TRBJ1-5, the full variable domain is EAGVVQSPRYKIIEKKQPVAFWCNPISGHNTLYWYLQNLGQGPELLIRYENEEAVDDSQLPKDRFSAERLKGVDSTLKIQPAELGDSAVYLCASSLCPGQGFDQPQHFGDGTRLSIL.

CDR3 sequence reads: CASSLEVSLHTYEQYF. Written as DNA, the CDR3 is TGCGCCAGCAGCTTGGAGGTGTCCCTCCACACCTACGAGCAGTACTTC. The chain couples TRBV5-1 to TRBJ2-7; D gene uncertain. This CDR3 region has 16 residues. Germline V lookup: CDR1 SGHRS, CDR2 YFSETQ. V lost 0 bases and J 2 bases, leaving 15 bases between the germline ends. The full variable domain, its missing parts supplied by reference TRBV5-1 and TRBJ2-7, is KAGVTQTPRYLIKTRGQQVTLSCSPISGHRSVSWYQQTPGQGLQFLFEYFSETQRNKGNFPGRFSGRQFSNSRSEMNVSTLELGDSALYLCASSLEVSLHTYEQYFGPGTRLTVT.

V is TRBV5-1 and J is TRBJ2-3; D might be TRBD1 (5 bases). V lost 6 bases and J lost 0, with 8 bases in between. Germline V gene lookup returns CDR1 SGHRS and CDR2 YFSETQ. The CDR3 runs to 13 residues. CDR3 in amino acids: CASKQDSTDTQYF. CDR3 DNA sequence: TGCGCCAGCAAACAGGATAGCACAGATACGCAGTATTTT.

The V and J genes are TRBV2 and TRBJ1-2; 9 bases fit TRBD1. The CDR3 runs 13 residues. V lost 6 bases to trimming and J lost 8 bases; unmatched junction nucleotides: 7. Germline V gene sequence: CDR1 SNHLY, CDR2 FYNNEI. The CDR3 loop is CASRSQGALGYTF. For the CDR3, the DNA is TGTGCCAGCAGATCACAGGGGGCGCTGGGCTACACCTTC.

J is TRBJ2-1 and V is TRBV5-1; 11 bases fit TRBD1. CDR1 and CDR2 (germline): SGHRS, YFSETQ. The CDR3 has 15 amino acids. With V trimmed by 0 bases and J by 6 bases, 2 bases remained unmatched. This chain's CDR3 is CASSLVGTGGNEQFF. The CDR3 region has the DNA TGCGCCAGCAGCTTGGTCGGGACAGGGGGCAATGAGCAGTTCTTC.

The chain recombines TRBV4-3 with TRBJ1-6, with a tentative D call TRBD1 (5 bases). V shed 4 bases and J shed 10 bases, with 11 bases lying between them. The CDR3 is 13 amino acids. Germline V gene sequence: CDR1 LGHNA, CDR2 YSLEER. Written as DNA, the CDR3 is TGCGCCAGCAGCCGGGGGGGTTCGTCACCCCTCCACTTT. Residues: CASSRGGSSPLHF.

V gene TRBV15 combines with J gene TRBJ2-1; TRBD2 matches at 10 bases. The junction had 3 bases not matched to a gene; V was cut back by 0 bases and J by 4 bases. From germline, CDR1 is LNHNV and CDR2 YYDKDF (reference sequence). CDR3 length: 16 residues. CDR3 sequence reads: CATSREGLALYNEQFF. The CDR3 DNA reads TGTGCCACCAGCAGAGAGGGACTAGCGCTATACAATGAGCAGTTCTTC.

V and J are TRBV5-6 and TRBJ2-1; D perhaps matches TRBD1 (7 bases). The CDR3 has 15 residues. Per the germline V gene, CDR1 is SGHDT and CDR2 is YYEEEE. The V end lost 1 base, the J end lost 6 bases, and 14 bases lay between the germline ends. The CDR3 sequence: CASSLFQGGFNEQFF. CDR3 coding DNA: TGTGCCAGCAGCTTGTTTCAGGGGGGTTTCAATGAGCAGTTCTTC.

The chain carries TRBV19 and TRBJ2-6; 10 nucleotides align to TRBD1. The V and J ends lost 6 bases and 1 base, in that order; junction bases with no gene match: 3. The CDR3 is 16 residues long. CDR1 LNHDA and CDR2 SQIVND come from the germline V gene (reference sequence). CDR3 DNA: TGTGCCAGTAGACCGGGACAGGGGTCTGGGGCCAACGTCCTGACTTTC. This codes for CASRPGQGSGANVLTF.

A single count supports this clone. DNA for the CDR3: TGCAGCGTTCGGACTAGCGGGTATATGGATACGCAGTATTTT. The encoded protein is CSVRTSGYMDTQYF. V usage is TRBV29-1 and J usage is TRBJ2-3; 11 bases are shared with TRBD2. The V segment lost 5 bases and the J segment 6 bases; nucleotides outside the gene matches: 7. The CDR3 spans 14 residues. Germline CDR1 is SQVTM and CDR2 is ANQGSEA.

The CDR3 DNA reads as TGTGCCAGTAGTATTGGTCTGGGCAACTATGGCTACACCTTC. Its translation is CASSIGLGNYGYTF. The gene calls are TRBV19 and TRBJ1-2; D is ambiguous. The germline V gene encodes CDR1 LNHDA and CDR2 SQIVND (reference sequence). The CDR3 totals 14 residues. Trimming took off 3 bases at V and 2 bases at J, with 10 bases between the two ends. Supplemented by reference TRBV19 and TRBJ1-2, the full variable domain reads DGGITQSPKYLFRKEGQNVTLSCEQNLNHDAMYWYRQDPGQGLRLIYYSQIVNDFQKGDIAEGYSVSREKKESFPLTVTSAQKNPTAFYLCASSIGLGNYGYTFGSGTRLTVV.

This clone has only one observation. This chain connects TRBV15 to TRBJ2-7; 7 nucleotides line up with TRBD1. The CDR3 has 15 residues. V dropped 5 bases and J dropped 0; count of bases not matched to a gene: 7. Germline V gives CDR1 LNHNV, CDR2 YYDKDF (reference sequence). CDR3 amino acids: CATSLDRASSYEQYF. The CDR3 DNA follows: TGTGCCACCAGCCTCGACAGGGCGAGCTCCTACGAGCAGTACTTC.

The V and J genes are TRBV10-1 and TRBJ2-7; D perhaps matches TRBD1 (5 bases). Trimming pared 5 bases from V and 6 bases from J, leaving 11 bases between. The CDR3 runs to 12 residues. CDR1 is WNHNN and CDR2 is SYGVQD in the germline V gene (reference sequence). CDR3 residues: CASSNSQGEQYF. CDR3 in DNA: TGCGCCAGCAGTAACAGCCAGGGCGAGCAGTACTTC.

This chain uses TRBV7-9 with TRBJ2-3; tentatively, D is TRBD2 (7 bases). V lost 5 bases and J lost 6, with 18 bases in between. Germline V lookup: CDR1 SEHNR, CDR2 FQNEAQ (reference sequence). The CDR3 contains 15 residues. DNA for the CDR3: TGTGCCAGCAGCCTAGGGGGGAGGGTCCCGGATACGCAGTATTTT. It codes for CASSLGGRVPDTQYF.

The chain combines TRBV5-5 with TRBJ2-2; possibly TRBD2 for D (6 bases). The germline gives CDR1 SGHKS, CDR2 YYEKEE (reference sequence). This CDR3 spans 14 amino acids. V lost 0 bases, J lost 4 bases, and 7 bases lay in between. CDR3 loop: CASSLDGGTGELFF. The CDR3 bases are TGTGCCAGCAGCTTGGACGGGGGCACCGGGGAGCTGTTTTTT.